This T cell receptor (beta chain) comes out of a study of TET2 disruption in CD19-targeted CAR T cells (dated by TCRdb to 2016 to 2019). Concerning the study at large: Sample numbers were set by the original clinical trial design and sample availability, with no additional inclusion criteria.

Study-level results and caveats: Conclusions about the CAR T cells of the patient were based on extensive analysis of a single subject.

On this clone itself: Its antigen is unknown. The read is 3 residues too short to cover the CDR3 end, so that end is filled in from the germline J gene.

TCR beta chain deep sequencing was performed with the immunoSEQ assay. Turning to the authors' computational methods: Only productive TCR beta rearrangements were used to calculate clonotype frequencies. The immuneACCESS repertoire file appears here via TCRdb, limited to in-frame rearrangements. These files lack a portion of the clones; in checked studies, under half of the deficit traces to unresolved V genes, and the cause of the others is not known. V and J calls and clone size are copied from that table; D and trimming were computed from the DNA. The sample table gives 25,000 or so clones. The top ten hold roughly 1.8% of the sample. Explained via the paper, the treatment or condition label denotes: autologous CTL019 cells: CD19 CAR with 4-1BB and CD3 zeta domains. TCR zeta and 4-1BB costimulatory signaling domains were incorporated into the CD19 CAR. T cells for CTL019 manufacturing were collected from peripheral blood by leukapheresis. The DNeasy Blood and Tissue Kit was used to extract genomic DNA from pre-infusion T cells, peripheral blood, or sorted post-infusion T cells.

From the cysteine up to the phenylalanine, the CDR3 has a length of 15 residues. Part of the CDR3 DNA is given, 36 bases translated from base 1. CDR1 and CDR2 were assigned from the germline V gene as SNHLY and FYNNEI. This receptor was identified in a man between 65 and 80 years old with chronic lymphocytic leukemia. The sequenced sample was CD8- CAR+ T cells sorted from cultured blood T cells, obtained for CD19 CAR T cell therapy. What the cell subset or site label conveys for this sample: CD8-negative CAR-positive T cells from the infusion product. The chain uses TRBV2 and TRBJ2-4; 15 bases in the junction line up with TRBD2. The covered CDR3 bases are TGTGCCAGCAGTGGGACTAGCGGGGGGGGAAAGACT. It specifies CASSGTSGGGKT. The whole CDR3 region reads CASSGTSGGGKTQYF.